A selection of T cell receptor beta chains follows, all from one sample in a study of blood T cell repertoires in COVID-19. Data came from immunoSEQ multiplex PCR; TCRdb stores just in-frame clones and leaves some out. The data hold 78,000 or so clones, with approximately 80% observed a single time. Material: peripheral blood. Every receptor here comes from a woman in her sixties with acute or convalescent COVID-19. The CDR3 runs from the conserved cysteine through the conserved F or W. Each record gives: clone size, D gene, J gene, V gene, CDR3 protein, CDR3 DNA. A D gene is named only where the DNA matches it firmly. Not all rows give a size; the values are once, few, many and, for expanded clones, a class.

>.|.|TRBJ1-1|TRBV7-2
CASSLYDSNTEAFF
TGTGCCAGCAGCCTATATGATTCGAACACTGAAGCTTTCTTT
>.|.|TRBJ1-1|TRBV6-5
CASSWDGTMNTEAFF
TGTGCCAGCAGTTGGGACGGGACTATGAACACTGAAGCTTTCTTT
>.|TRBD2|TRBJ2-3|TRBV7-6
CASSLAGGWADTQYF
TGTGCCAGCAGTCTAGCGGGGGGGTGGGCAGATACGCAGTATTTT
>.|TRBD2|TRBJ2-1|TRBV19
CASSRLLAGGISSYNEQFF
TGTGCCAGTAGTAGGTTACTAGCGGGGGGGATTAGCTCCTACAATGAGCAGTTCTTC
>.|.|TRBJ1-3|TRBV7-2
CASSPRVGSGNTIYF
TGTGCCAGCAGCCCGAGGGTGGGTTCTGGAAACACCATATATTTT
>.|.|TRBJ1-6|TRBV3-1/TRBV3-2
CASSQEGHQNSPLHF
TGTGCCAGCAGCCAAGAGGGACATCAAAATTCACCCCTCCACTTT
>.|.|TRBJ2-7|TRBV6-6
CASSIVDYEQYF
TGTGCCAGCAGTATAGTCGATTATGAGCAGTACTTC
>.|TRBD1|TRBJ2-3|TRBV18
CASSPKPGTGDGTDTQYF
TGTGCCAGCTCACCGAAACCCGGGACAGGGGACGGAACAGATACGCAGTATTTT
>once|TRBD1|TRBJ2-2|TRBV24-1
CATSDLGTGGHTGELFF
TGTGCCACCAGTGATTTGGGGACAGGGGGCCACACCGGGGAGCTGTTTTTT
>.|.|TRBJ1-5|TRBV19
CASNFQSGGQPQHF
TGTGCCAGTAATTTCCAAAGTGGAGGGCAGCCCCAGCATTTT
>.|.|TRBJ1-6|TRBV11-2
CASSSDLGGSPLHF
TGTGCCAGCAGCTCCGACTTGGGCGGGTCACCCCTCCACTTT
>once|.|TRBJ1-5|TRBV3-1/TRBV3-2
CASGGGGEPQHF
TGTGCCAGCGGGGGCGGAGGAGAGCCCCAGCATTTT
>.|.|TRBJ1-5|TRBV19
CASNLSGGRNQPQHF
TGTGCCAGTAATTTATCGGGGGGGAGGAATCAGCCCCAGCATTTT
>.|TRBD2|TRBJ2-1|TRBV4-1
CASKGGSSGDMYNEQFF
TGCGCCAGTAAAGGCGGGTCTAGCGGGGATATGTACAATGAGCAGTTCTTC
>.|.|TRBJ1-1|TRBV10-3
CAISETGGATEAFF
TGTGCCATCAGTGAGACAGGTGGGGCGACTGAAGCTTTCTTT
>.|.|TRBJ1-2|TRBV29-1
CSVLERSNYGYTF
TGCAGCGTTCTAGAAAGATCTAACTATGGCTACACCTTC
>.|.|TRBJ1-2|TRBV28
CASSWGSDYGYTF
TGTGCCAGCAGTTGGGGCAGCGACTATGGCTACACCTTC
>.|.|TRBJ1-2|TRBV6-5
CASTRTGSANYGYTF
TGTGCCAGCACCAGGACCGGGAGCGCTAACTATGGCTACACCTTC
>.|.|TRBJ1-5|TRBV6-2/TRBV6-3
CASSSPGPQHF
TGTGCCAGCAGTTCCCCGGGGCCCCAGCATTTT
>few|.|TRBJ1-1|TRBV4-2
CASSHAQGNTEAFF
TGTGCCAGCAGCCATGCACAGGGAAACACTGAAGCTTTCTTT
>.|TRBD1|TRBJ2-7|TRBV7-9
CASSSTGTGNDEQYF
TGTGCCAGCAGCTCGACCGGGACAGGGAACGACGAGCAGTACTTC
>.|.|TRBJ1-1|TRBV9
CASSAQGLNTEAFF
TGTGCCAGCAGCGCTCAGGGGCTGAACACTGAAGCTTTCTTT
>.|.|TRBJ2-7|TRBV3-1/TRBV3-2
CASSQAGNGLYEQYF
TGTGCCAGCAGCCAGGCAGGGAATGGGCTCTACGAGCAGTACTTC
>few|.|TRBJ2-7|TRBV5-1
CASSIDGQGNEQYF
TGCGCCAGCAGCATAGACGGCCAGGGCAACGAGCAGTACTTC
>.|TRBD1|TRBJ1-2|TRBV5-5
CASSQQGNYGYTF
TGTGCCAGCAGCCAACAGGGGAACTATGGCTACACCTTC
>once|.|TRBJ1-3|TRBV6-5
CASSYSIRGSGNTIYF
TGTGCCAGCAGTTACTCGATCCGGGGCTCTGGAAACACCATATATTTT
>few|TRBD1|TRBJ1-2|TRBV12-3/TRBV12-4
CASSLGTGSGYTF
TGTGCCAGCAGTTTAGGGACAGGGTCAGGCTACACCTTC
>.|TRBD1|TRBJ1-2|TRBV5-4
CASSFRGRTNYGYTF
TGTGCCAGCAGCTTCAGGGGGCGAACTAACTATGGCTACACCTTC
>.|.|TRBJ1-5|TRBV7-2
CASSLQGGGNQPQHF
TGTGCCAGCAGCTTACAGGGTGGCGGCAATCAGCCCCAGCATTTT
>.|.|TRBJ1-2|TRBV4-1
CASSQDSIGLYGYTF
TGCGCCAGCAGCCAAGATTCGATCGGTCTCTATGGCTACACCTTC
>.|TRBD1|TRBJ2-3|TRBV5-4
CASSGAWTGQDTQYF
TGTGCCAGCAGCGGGGCCTGGACAGGACAGGATACGCAGTATTTT
>.|.|TRBJ2-6|TRBV27
CASSIQGANVLTF
TGTGCCAGCAGTATACAGGGGGCCAACGTCCTGACTTTC
>many|TRBD1|TRBJ1-3|TRBV19
CASSILHRGRGNTIYF
TGTGCCAGTAGTATTCTCCACAGGGGGCGCGGAAACACCATATATTTT
>once|.|TRBJ1-1|TRBV19
CASSIDRPNTEAFF
TGTGCCAGTAGTATCGACAGGCCGAACACTGAAGCTTTCTTT
>.|.|TRBJ1-2|TRBV5-1
CASSLDDRSYGYTF
TGCGCCAGCAGCTTGGACGACAGGTCCTATGGCTACACCTTC
>.|TRBD1|TRBJ2-7|TRBV7-9
CASSFRGTPYEQYF
TGTGCCAGCAGCTTCAGGGGGACACCCTACGAGCAGTACTTC
>.|.|TRBJ2-4|TRBV6-1
CASSERGNIQYF
TGTGCCAGCAGTGAACGGGGGAACATTCAGTACTTC
>.|.|TRBJ1-3|TRBV7-2
CASSTGLGSGNTIYF
TGTGCCAGCAGCACCGGACTGGGCTCTGGAAACACCATATATTTT
>.|TRBD2|TRBJ2-5|TRBV4-1
CASSQVWASGGPSQETQYF
TGCGCCAGCAGCCAAGTTTGGGCTAGCGGGGGCCCATCACAAGAGACCCAGTACTTC
>.|.|TRBJ1-1|TRBV5-6
CASSLVWELNTEAFF
TGTGCCAGCAGCTTGGTATGGGAGCTGAACACTGAAGCTTTCTTT
>.|.|TRBJ2-7|TRBV9
CASSAYEQYF
TGTGCCAGCAGCGCGTACGAGCAGTACTTC